This TCR beta chain came from a study of cytomegalovirus exposure and HLA in healthy donors. Regarding the study as a whole: According to a later analysis, TCR clusters from the first cohort tended to co-occur in the 120 or so validation repertoires. A few CMV-associated chains proved CMV antigen-specific in vitro. According to reports, the classifier identified cytomegalovirus status with high specificity and sensitivity.

Repertoires were generated with immunoSEQ multiplex PCR, while TCRdb's copy carries only in-frame clones and drops some. The table has a few hundred thousand clones, 80% to 90% seen once. Concerning this clone itself: Its matching antigen is unknown.

What was sequenced was PBMCs. The source is a woman aged 18-35 years in good health and CMV-seronegative.

The CDR3 reads CASSLSLTGDYGYTF. The CDR3 nucleotides read TGTGCCAGCAGCTTATCCCTCACAGGGGACTATGGCTACACCTTC. This chain connects TRBV7-9 to TRBJ1-2, with 7 bases matching TRBD1. With 2 bases clipped from V and 3 bases from J, the junction kept 6 bases outside the gene matches. Germline CDR1 reads SEHNR; CDR2 reads FQNEAQ (reference sequence). The CDR3 consists of 15 residues.